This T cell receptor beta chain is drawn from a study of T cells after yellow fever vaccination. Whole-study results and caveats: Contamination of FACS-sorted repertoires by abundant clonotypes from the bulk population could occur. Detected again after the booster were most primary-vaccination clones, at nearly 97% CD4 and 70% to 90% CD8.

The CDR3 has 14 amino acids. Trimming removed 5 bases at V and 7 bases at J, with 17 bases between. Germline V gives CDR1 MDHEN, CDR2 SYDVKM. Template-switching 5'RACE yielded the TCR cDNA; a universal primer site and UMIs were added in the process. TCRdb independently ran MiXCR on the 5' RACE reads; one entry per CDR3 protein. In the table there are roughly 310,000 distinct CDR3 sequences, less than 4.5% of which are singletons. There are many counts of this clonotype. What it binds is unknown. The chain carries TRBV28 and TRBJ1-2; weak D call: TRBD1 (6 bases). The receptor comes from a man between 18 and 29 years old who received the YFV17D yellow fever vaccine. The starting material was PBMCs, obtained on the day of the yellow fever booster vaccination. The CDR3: CASSQRGFGLGYTF. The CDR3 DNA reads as TGTGCCAGCAGTCAAAGGGGGTTTGGCCTTGGCTACACCTTC.